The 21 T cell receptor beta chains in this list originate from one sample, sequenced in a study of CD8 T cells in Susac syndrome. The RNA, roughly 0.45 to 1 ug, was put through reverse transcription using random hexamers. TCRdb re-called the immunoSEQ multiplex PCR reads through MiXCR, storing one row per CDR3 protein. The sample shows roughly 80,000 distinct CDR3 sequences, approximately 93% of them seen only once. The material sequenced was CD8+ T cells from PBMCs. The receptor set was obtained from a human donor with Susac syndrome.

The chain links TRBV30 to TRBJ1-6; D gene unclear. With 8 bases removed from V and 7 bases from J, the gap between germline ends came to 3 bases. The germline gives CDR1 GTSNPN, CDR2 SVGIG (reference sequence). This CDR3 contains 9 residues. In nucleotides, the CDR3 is TGTGCCACCAATTCACCCCTCCACTTT. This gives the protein CATNSPLHF.

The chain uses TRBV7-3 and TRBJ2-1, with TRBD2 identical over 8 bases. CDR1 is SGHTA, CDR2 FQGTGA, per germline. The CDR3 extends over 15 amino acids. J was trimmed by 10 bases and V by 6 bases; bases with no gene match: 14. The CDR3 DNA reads TGTGCCAGCAGGCTGGCGGGGGAGCGGGGGAAAGAGCAGTTCTTC. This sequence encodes CASRLAGERGKEQFF.

The DNA of the CDR3 is TGCGCCAGCAGCCGCCCGTCCGAAAGACACGACACAGATACGCAGTATTTT. This encodes CASSRPSERHDTDTQYF. J is TRBJ2-3 and V is TRBV5-1; D unclear. The CDR3 extends over 17 amino acids. Germline loops: CDR1 SGHRS, CDR2 YFSETQ. V lost 4 bases, J lost 2 bases, and 20 bases lay in between.

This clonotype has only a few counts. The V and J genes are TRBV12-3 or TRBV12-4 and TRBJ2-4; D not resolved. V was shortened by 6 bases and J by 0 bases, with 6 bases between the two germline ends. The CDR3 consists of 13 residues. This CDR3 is CASRQLAKNIQYF. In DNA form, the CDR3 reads TGTGCCAGCAGACAGCTAGCCAAAAACATTCAGTACTTC.

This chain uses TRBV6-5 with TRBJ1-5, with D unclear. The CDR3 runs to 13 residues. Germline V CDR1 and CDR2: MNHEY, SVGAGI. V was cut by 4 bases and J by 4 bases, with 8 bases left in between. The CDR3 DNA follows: TGTGCCAGCAGTTTATATGCTAATCAGCCCCAGCATTTT. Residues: CASSLYANQPQHF.

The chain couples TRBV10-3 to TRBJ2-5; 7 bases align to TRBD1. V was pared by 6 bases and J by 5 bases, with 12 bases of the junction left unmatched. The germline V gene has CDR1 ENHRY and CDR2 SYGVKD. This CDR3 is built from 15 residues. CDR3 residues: CAISLDRDGVETQYF. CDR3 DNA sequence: TGTGCCATCAGCCTCGACAGGGATGGTGTGGAGACCCAGTACTTC.

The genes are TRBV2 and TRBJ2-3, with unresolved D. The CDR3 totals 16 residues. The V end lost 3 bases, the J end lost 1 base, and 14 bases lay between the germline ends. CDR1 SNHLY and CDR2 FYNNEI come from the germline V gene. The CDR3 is CASSDGVRIGTDTQYF. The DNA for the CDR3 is TGTGCCAGCAGTGATGGGGTAAGGATCGGCACAGATACGCAGTATTTT.

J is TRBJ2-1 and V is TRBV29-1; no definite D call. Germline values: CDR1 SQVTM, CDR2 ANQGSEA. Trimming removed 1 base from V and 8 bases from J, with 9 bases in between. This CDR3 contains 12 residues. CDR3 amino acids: CSVEGRVYEQFF. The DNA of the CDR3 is TGCAGCGTTGAAGGCCGAGTCTATGAGCAGTTCTTC.

CDR3 sequence reads: CASSPGVYEQYF. The CDR3, as DNA: TGTGCCAGCAGTCCAGGGGTCTACGAGCAGTACTTC. The J gene is TRBJ2-7, the V gene TRBV12-3 or TRBV12-4; a possible D gene is TRBD1 (6 bases). CDR3 size: 12 residues. V was trimmed by 5 bases and J by 3 bases, leaving 8 bases between them.

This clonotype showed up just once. CDR3: CSVEMVAGENGVYEQYF. The CDR3 coding sequence is TGCAGCGTTGAAATGGTAGCGGGGGAGAACGGCGTTTACGAGCAGTACTTC. The J gene is TRBJ2-7, the V gene TRBV29-1; 9 bases are shared with TRBD2. Germline V CDR1 and CDR2: SQVTM, ANQGSEA. Germline trimming cut 2 bases from V and 4 bases from J; bases unmatched to any gene: 15. CDR3 length equals 17 residues.

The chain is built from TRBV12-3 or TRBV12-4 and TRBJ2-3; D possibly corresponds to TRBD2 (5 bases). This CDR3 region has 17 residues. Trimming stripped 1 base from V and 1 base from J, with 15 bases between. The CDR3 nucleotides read TGTGCCAGCAGTTTAGTGTCACCTTTTAGCGGCACAGATACGCAGTATTTT. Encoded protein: CASSLVSPFSGTDTQYF.

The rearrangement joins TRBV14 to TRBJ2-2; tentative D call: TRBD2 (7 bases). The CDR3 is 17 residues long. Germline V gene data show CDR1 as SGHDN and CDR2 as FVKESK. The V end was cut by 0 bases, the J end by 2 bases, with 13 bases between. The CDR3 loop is CASSQDMRGGNTGELFF. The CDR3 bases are TGTGCCAGCAGCCAAGATATGAGGGGGGGAAACACCGGGGAGCTGTTTTTT. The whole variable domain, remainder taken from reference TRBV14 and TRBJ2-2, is EAGVTQFPSHSVIEKGQTVTLRCDPISGHDNLYWYRRVMGKEIKFLLHFVKESKQDESGMPNNRFLAERTGGTYSTLKVQPAELEDSGVYFCASSQDMRGGNTGELFFGEGSRLTVL.

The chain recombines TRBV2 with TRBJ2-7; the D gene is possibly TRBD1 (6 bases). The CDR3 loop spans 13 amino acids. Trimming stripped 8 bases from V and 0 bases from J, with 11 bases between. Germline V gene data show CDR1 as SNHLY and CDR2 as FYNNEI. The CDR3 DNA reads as TGTGCCAGCTCGGTGGACAGCTCCTACGAGCAGTACTTC. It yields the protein CASSVDSSYEQYF.

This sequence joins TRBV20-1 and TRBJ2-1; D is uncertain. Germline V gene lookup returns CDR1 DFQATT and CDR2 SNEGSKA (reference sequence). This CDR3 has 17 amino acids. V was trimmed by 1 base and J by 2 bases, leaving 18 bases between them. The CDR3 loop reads CSARGPTVVRPYNEQFF. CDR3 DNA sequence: TGCAGTGCTAGAGGTCCAACGGTCGTTCGCCCCTACAATGAGCAGTTCTTC.

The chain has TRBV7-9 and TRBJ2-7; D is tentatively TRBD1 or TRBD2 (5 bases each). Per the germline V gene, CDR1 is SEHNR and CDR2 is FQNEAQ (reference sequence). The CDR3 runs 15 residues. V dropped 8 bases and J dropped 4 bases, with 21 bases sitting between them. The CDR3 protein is CASFPLSGTEYEQYF. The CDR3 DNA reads TGTGCCAGCTTTCCCCTATCCGGGACGGAGTACGAGCAGTACTTC.

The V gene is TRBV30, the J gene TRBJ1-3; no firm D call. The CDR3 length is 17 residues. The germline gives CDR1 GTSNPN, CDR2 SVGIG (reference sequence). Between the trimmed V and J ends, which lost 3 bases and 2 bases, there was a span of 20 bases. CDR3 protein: CAWRAEAGNKAGNTIYF. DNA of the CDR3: TGTGCCTGGAGGGCCGAGGCGGGGAATAAGGCTGGAAACACCATATATTTT.

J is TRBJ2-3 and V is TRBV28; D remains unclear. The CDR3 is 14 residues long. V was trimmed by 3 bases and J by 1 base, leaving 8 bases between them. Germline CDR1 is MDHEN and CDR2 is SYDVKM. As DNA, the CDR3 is TGTGCCAGCAGTTTTCTCGCGGGCACAGATACGCAGTATTTT. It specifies CASSFLAGTDTQYF. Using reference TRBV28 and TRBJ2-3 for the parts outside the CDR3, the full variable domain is DVKVTQSSRYLVKRTGEKVFLECVQDMDHENMFWYRQDPGLGLRLIYFSYDVKMKEKGDIPEGYSVSREKKERFSLILESASTNQTSMYLCASSFLAGTDTQYFGPGTRLTVL.

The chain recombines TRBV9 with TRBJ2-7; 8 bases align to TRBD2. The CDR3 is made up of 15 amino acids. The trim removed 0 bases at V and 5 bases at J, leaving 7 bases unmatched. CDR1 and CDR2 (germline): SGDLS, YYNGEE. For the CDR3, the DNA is TGTGCCAGCAGCGTAGACGGGGGGGCTAGGGACGAGCAGTACTTC. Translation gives CASSVDGGARDEQYF.

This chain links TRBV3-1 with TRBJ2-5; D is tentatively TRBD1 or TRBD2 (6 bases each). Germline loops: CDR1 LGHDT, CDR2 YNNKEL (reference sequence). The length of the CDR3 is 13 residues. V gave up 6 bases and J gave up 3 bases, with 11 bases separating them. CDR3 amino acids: CASRKRGEETQYF. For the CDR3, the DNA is TGTGCCAGCAGAAAAAGGGGGGAAGAGACCCAGTACTTC.

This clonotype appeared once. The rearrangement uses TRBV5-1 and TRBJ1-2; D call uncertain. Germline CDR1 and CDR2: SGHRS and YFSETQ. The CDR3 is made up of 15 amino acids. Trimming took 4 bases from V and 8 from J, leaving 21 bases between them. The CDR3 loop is CASSGLGYGRMGYTF. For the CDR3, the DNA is TGCGCCAGCAGCGGCCTGGGGTATGGAAGGATGGGCTACACCTTC.

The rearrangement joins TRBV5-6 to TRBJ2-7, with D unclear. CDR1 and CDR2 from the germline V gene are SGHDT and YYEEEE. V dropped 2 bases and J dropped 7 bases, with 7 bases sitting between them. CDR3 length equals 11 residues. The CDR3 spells CASSFGREQYF. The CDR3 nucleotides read TGTGCCAGCAGCTTTGGGCGGGAGCAGTACTTC.